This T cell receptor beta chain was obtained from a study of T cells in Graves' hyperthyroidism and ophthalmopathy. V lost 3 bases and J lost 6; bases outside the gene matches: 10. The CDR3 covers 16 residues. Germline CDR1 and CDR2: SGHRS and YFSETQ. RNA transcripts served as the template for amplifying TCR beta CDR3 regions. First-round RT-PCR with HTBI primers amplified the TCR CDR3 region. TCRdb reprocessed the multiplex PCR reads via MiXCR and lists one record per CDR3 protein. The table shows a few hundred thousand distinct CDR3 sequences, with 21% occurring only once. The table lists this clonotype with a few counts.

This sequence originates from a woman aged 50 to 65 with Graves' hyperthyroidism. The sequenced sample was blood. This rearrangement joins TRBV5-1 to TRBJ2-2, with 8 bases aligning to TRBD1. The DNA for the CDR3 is TGCGCCAGCAGCTGGGGGACAGGAATCTATCCCGGGGAGCTGTTTTTT. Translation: CASSWGTGIYPGELFF.